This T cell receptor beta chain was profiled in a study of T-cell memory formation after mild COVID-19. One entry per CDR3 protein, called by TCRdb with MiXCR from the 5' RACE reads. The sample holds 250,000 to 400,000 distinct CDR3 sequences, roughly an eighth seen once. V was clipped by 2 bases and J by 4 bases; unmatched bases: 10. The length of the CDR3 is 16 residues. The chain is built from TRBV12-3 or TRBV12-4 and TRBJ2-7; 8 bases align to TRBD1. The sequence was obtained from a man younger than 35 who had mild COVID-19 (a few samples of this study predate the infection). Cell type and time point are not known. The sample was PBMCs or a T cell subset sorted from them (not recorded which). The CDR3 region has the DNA TGTGCCAGCAGTTTACCGGGACAGGAACGCCCTTACGAGCAGTACTTC. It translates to CASSLPGQERPYEQYF.